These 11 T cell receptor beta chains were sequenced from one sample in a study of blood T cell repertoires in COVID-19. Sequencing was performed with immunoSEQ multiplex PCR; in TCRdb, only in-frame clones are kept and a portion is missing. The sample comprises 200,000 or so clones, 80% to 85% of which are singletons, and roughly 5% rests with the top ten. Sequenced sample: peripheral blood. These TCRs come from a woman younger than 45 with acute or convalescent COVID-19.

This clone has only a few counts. Here the CDR3 reads CATSDPRTNRGYTF. The CDR3 region has the DNA TGTGCCACCAGTGATCCCCGGACAAATCGGGGCTACACCTTC. The chain employs TRBV24-1 and TRBJ1-2; D might be TRBD1 (5 bases). The V end was cut by 3 bases, the J end by 8 bases, with 15 bases between. CDR1 is KGHDR and CDR2 is SFDVKD in the germline V gene. This CDR3 has 14 amino acids.

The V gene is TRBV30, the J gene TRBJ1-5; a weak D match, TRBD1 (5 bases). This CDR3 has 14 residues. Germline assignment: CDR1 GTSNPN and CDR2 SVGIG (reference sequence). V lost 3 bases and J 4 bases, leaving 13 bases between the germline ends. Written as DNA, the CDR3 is TGTGCCTGGAGGGATAGGGGCCCTAATCAGCCCCAGCATTTT. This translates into CAWRDRGPNQPQHF.

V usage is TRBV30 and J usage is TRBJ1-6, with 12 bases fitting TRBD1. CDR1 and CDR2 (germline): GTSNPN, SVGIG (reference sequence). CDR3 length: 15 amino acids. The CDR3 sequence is CVIETGTGGLSPLHF. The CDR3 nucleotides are TGTGTCATAGAGACCGGGACAGGGGGCCTTTCACCCCTCCACTTT.

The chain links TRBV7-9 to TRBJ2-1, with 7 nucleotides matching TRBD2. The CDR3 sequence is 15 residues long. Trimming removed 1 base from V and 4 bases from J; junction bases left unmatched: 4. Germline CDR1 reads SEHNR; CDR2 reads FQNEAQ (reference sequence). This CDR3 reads CASSLVAGVYNEQFF. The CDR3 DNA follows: TGTGCCAGCAGCTTAGTTGCGGGGGTTTACAATGAGCAGTTCTTC.

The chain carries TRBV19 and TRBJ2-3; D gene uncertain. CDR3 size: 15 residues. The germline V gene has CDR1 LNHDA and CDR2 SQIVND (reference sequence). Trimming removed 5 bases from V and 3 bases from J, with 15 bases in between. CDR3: CASSLGSYWTDTQYF. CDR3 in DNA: TGTGCCAGTAGTTTGGGCAGTTATTGGACAGATACGCAGTATTTT.

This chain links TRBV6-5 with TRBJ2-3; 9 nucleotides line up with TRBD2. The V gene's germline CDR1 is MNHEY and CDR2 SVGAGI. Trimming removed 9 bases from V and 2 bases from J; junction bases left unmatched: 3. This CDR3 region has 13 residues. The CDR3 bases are TGTGCCAGTAGCGGGGGTCACACAGATACGCAGTATTTT. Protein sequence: CASSGGHTDTQYF.

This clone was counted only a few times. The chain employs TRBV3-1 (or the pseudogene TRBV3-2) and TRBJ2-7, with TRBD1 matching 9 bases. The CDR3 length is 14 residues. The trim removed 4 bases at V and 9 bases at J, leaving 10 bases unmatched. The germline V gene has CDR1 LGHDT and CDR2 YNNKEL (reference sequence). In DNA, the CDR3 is TGTGCCAGCAGCCCAGTAACGGGACAGGGAGGGCAGTACTTC. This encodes CASSPVTGQGGQYF.

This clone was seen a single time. The CDR3 sequence: CASSEGAGGIYEQYF. The CDR3 coding sequence is TGTGCCAGCAGTGAAGGGGCAGGGGGAATCTACGAGCAGTACTTC. This chain joins TRBV6-1 and TRBJ2-7; 7 nucleotides line up with TRBD1. Trimming at V came to 1 base and at J to 3 bases, leaving 6 bases not matched to a gene. The CDR3 is made up of 15 amino acids. CDR1 and CDR2 from the germline V gene are MNHNS and SASEGT.

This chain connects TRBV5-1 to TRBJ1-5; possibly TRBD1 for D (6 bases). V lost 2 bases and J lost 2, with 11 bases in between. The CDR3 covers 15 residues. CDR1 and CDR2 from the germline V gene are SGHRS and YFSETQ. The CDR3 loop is CASSFTGMGNQPQHF. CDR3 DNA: TGCGCCAGCAGCTTCACAGGGATGGGCAATCAGCCCCAGCATTTT.

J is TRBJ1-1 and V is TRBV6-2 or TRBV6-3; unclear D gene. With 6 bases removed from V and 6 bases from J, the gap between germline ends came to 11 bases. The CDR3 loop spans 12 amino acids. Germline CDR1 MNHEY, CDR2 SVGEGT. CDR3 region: CASSSTSAEAFF. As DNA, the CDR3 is TGTGCCAGCAGCTCCACAAGCGCTGAAGCTTTCTTT.

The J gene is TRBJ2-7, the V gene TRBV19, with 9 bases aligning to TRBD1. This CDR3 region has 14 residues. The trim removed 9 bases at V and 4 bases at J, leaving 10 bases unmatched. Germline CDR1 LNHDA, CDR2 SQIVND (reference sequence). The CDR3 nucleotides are TGTGCCAGCCTAGATCCGGGACAGGGTTACGAGCAGTACTTC. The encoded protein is CASLDPGQGYEQYF.